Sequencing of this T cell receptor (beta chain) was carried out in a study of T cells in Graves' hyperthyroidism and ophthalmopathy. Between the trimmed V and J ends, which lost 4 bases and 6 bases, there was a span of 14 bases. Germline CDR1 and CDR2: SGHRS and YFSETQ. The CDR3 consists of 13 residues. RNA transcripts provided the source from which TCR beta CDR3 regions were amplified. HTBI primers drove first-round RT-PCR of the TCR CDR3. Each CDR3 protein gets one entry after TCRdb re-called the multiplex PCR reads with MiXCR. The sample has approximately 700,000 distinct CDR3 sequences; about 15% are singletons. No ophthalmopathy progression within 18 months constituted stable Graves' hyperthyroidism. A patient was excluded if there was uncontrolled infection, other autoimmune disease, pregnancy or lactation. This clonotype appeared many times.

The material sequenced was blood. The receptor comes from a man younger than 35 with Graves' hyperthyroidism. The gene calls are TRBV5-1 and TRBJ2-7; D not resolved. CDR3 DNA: TGCGCCAGCAGCCCGGACGGTCACTCCGAGCAGTACTTC. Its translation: CASSPDGHSEQYF.